These 25 T cell receptor beta chains originate from one sample sequenced in a study of cytomegalovirus exposure and HLA in healthy donors. The study ran its PCR with 60 Vbeta and 13 Jbeta primers. Sequencing used immunoSEQ multiplex PCR; TCRdb keeps in-frame clones, though not all of them. The repertoire holds roughly 200,000 clones, with 86% as singletons. The sample consisted of PBMCs. The source of these receptors is a young woman in good health and CMV-seronegative.

The V and J genes are TRBV7-2 and TRBJ2-3, with 9 bases aligning to TRBD2. The CDR3 runs to 16 residues. The germline V gene encodes CDR1 SGHTA and CDR2 FQGNSA. After removal of 4 bases from V and 3 bases from J, the junction contained 8 bases not matched to a gene. The CDR3 nucleotides are TGTGCCAGCAGCTCGTTAGCGGGAGAGGTGACAGATACGCAGTATTTT. Its translation: CASSSLAGEVTDTQYF.

V is TRBV27 and J is TRBJ1-2; D is uncertain. Trimming cost V 5 bases and J 4 bases, with 11 bases left between them. The CDR3 contains 13 residues. CDR1 is MNHEY and CDR2 is SMNVEV in the germline V gene (reference sequence). In DNA form, the CDR3 reads TGTGCCAGCAGTCTAGACGGGGTCTATGGCTACACCTTC. Amino acid sequence: CASSLDGVYGYTF.

The chain links TRBV5-5 to TRBJ2-1; 9 nucleotides match TRBD1. Germline CDR1 reads SGHKS; CDR2 reads YYEKEE (reference sequence). V shed 0 bases, J shed 6 bases, and the junction held 10 bases outside the gene matches. This CDR3 has 17 residues. The DNA of the CDR3 is TGTGCCAGCAGCTTGGTAGGGGGGACAGGGAAGATCAATGAGCAGTTCTTC. It codes for CASSLVGGTGKINEQFF.

V and J are TRBV2 and TRBJ2-3; 13 nucleotides line up with TRBD2. Trimming cost V 4 bases and J 0 bases; bases outside gene matches: 4. CDR1 is SNHLY, CDR2 FYNNEI, per germline. The CDR3 is made up of 17 amino acids. The CDR3 sequence: CASSGLAGGPSTDTQYF. The CDR3 DNA reads as TGTGCCAGCAGTGGACTAGCGGGGGGCCCTAGCACAGATACGCAGTATTTT.

The chain is built from TRBV28 and TRBJ2-7, with 9 bases aligning to TRBD2. V shed 7 bases, J shed 6 bases, and the junction held 7 bases outside the gene matches. There are 13 residues in the CDR3. Looked up from germline, CDR1 is MDHEN and CDR2 is SYDVKM. As DNA, the CDR3 is TGTGCCAGCACCCCAGCGGGGGGCGGCGAGCAGTACTTC. Translating gives CASTPAGGGEQYF.

The chain employs TRBV5-1 and TRBJ2-1; D not resolved. Per the germline V gene, CDR1 is SGHRS and CDR2 is YFSETQ. CDR3 length: 15 amino acids. The V and J ends lost 0 bases and 2 bases respectively, with 9 bases between them. The CDR3 DNA reads as TGCGCCAGCAGCTTGGTTCCAGATGCCTACAATGAGCAGTTCTTC. This codes for CASSLVPDAYNEQFF.

V usage is TRBV9 and J usage is TRBJ2-7, with 11 bases identical to TRBD2. The germline V gene encodes CDR1 SGDLS and CDR2 YYNGEE. Unmatched junction bases numbered 3, after V lost 0 bases and J lost 7 bases. The CDR3 sequence is 14 residues long. CDR3 bases: TGTGCCAGCAGCGTAGGACTAGCGGGAAGGGAGCAGTACTTC. Translation: CASSVGLAGREQYF.

This clone has more than one count but fewer than ten. The chain joins TRBV4-2 to TRBJ2-7; 10 bases are shared with TRBD2. Germline CDR1 is LGHNA and CDR2 is YNFKEQ. The CDR3 spans 16 residues. J was trimmed by 2 bases and V by 2 bases; bases with no gene match: 6. The CDR3 DNA sequence: TGTGCCAGCAGCCAACTGATAGCGGGGGGACCCTACGAGCAGTACTTC. Residues: CASSQLIAGGPYEQYF.

In DNA form, the CDR3 reads TGTGCCAGCAGCTTTCTAGCGGGAGAGGGGAACACCGGGGAGCTGTTTTTT. Translating it yields CASSFLAGEGNTGELFF. J is TRBJ2-2 and V is TRBV7-9; 10 nucleotides match TRBD2. V was clipped by 3 bases and J by 1 base; unmatched bases: 5. Germline CDR1 SEHNR, CDR2 FQNEAQ (reference sequence). This CDR3 has 17 amino acids.

The CDR3 here is CSVVHTGGNTNEQFF. CDR3 nucleotide sequence: TGCAGCGTTGTTCACACAGGGGGCAATACGAATGAGCAGTTCTTC. The rearrangement joins TRBV29-1 to TRBJ2-1, with 9 bases aligning to TRBD1. The CDR3 length is 15 residues. Germline CDR1 SQVTM, CDR2 ANQGSEA. J gave up 7 bases and V 4 bases, and 11 bases lay outside the gene matches.

The chain is built from TRBV6-1 and TRBJ2-1, with 7 nucleotides matching TRBD2. V shed 10 bases, J shed 1 base, and the junction held 7 bases outside the gene matches. Germline CDR1 and CDR2: MNHNS and SASEGT. CDR3 length: 14 residues. CDR3 loop: CATFRAGSYNEQFF. CDR3 in DNA: TGTGCCACCTTTAGAGCGGGGTCCTACAATGAGCAGTTCTTC.

This clone was recorded a few times. This sequence joins TRBV19 and TRBJ2-5, with 11 nucleotides matching TRBD1. This CDR3 contains 16 residues. From germline, CDR1 is LNHDA and CDR2 SQIVND (reference sequence). V lost 5 bases, J lost 2 bases, and 7 bases stayed unmatched. The CDR3: CASSSRTGGGQETQYF. The CDR3 nucleotides read TGTGCCAGTAGTTCCCGGACAGGGGGCGGACAAGAGACCCAGTACTTC.

The V gene is TRBV27, the J gene TRBJ1-5; 8 nucleotides align to TRBD1. This CDR3 contains 13 residues. The V segment lost 9 bases and the J segment 4 bases; nucleotides outside the gene matches: 5. Germline CDR1 and CDR2: MNHEY and SMNVEV (reference sequence). The CDR3 reads CASSTGGNQPQHF. In DNA, the CDR3 is TGTGCCAGTTCTACAGGGGGGAATCAGCCCCAGCATTTT.

The V and J genes are TRBV6-6 and TRBJ1-2, with 9 bases aligning to TRBD1. This CDR3 spans 14 amino acids. Germline CDR1 is MNHNY and CDR2 is SVGAGI (reference sequence). The trim removed 6 bases at V and 4 bases at J, leaving 6 bases unmatched. The CDR3 DNA is TGTGCCAGCAGCCCCTCGGGACAGGGCTATGGCTACACCTTC. This encodes CASSPSGQGYGYTF.

The gene calls are TRBV5-1 and TRBJ1-1; D perhaps matches TRBD1 (6 bases). CDR3 length: 15 residues. Looked up from germline, CDR1 is SGHRS and CDR2 is YFSETQ. Trimming shortened V by 0 bases and J by 3 bases, and 12 bases separated the two germline ends. In DNA form, the CDR3 reads TGCGCCAGCAGCTTGGATGGACAGACTTACACTGAAGCTTTCTTT. Translating gives CASSLDGQTYTEAFF.

The chain links TRBV5-1 to TRBJ2-5, with no clear D. The CDR3 spans 14 residues. The germline V gene has CDR1 SGHRS and CDR2 YFSETQ. Trimming stripped 0 bases from V and 5 bases from J, with 11 bases between. CDR3 sequence: CASSLGPERETQYF. The CDR3 nucleotides read TGCGCCAGCAGCTTGGGACCCGAGAGGGAGACCCAGTACTTC. Drawing the rest from reference TRBV5-1 and TRBJ2-5, the complete variable domain is KAGVTQTPRYLIKTRGQQVTLSCSPISGHRSVSWYQQTPGQGLQFLFEYFSETQRNKGNFPGRFSGRQFSNSRSEMNVSTLELGDSALYLCASSLGPERETQYFGPGTRLLVL.

The genes are TRBV7-9 and TRBJ2-7; TRBD1 agrees at 9 bases. CDR1 SEHNR and CDR2 FQNEAQ come from the germline V gene (reference sequence). V shed 2 bases, J shed 3 bases, and the junction held 2 bases outside the gene matches. There are 14 residues in the CDR3. CDR3 coding DNA: TGTGCCAGCAGCTTACCGGGACAGGGCTACGAGCAGTACTTC. Amino acids: CASSLPGQGYEQYF.

The chain is built from TRBV11-2 and TRBJ2-7; 13 bases agree with TRBD2. CDR3 length: 14 amino acids. In germline, CDR1 is SGHAT, CDR2 FQNNGV. Trimming took 5 bases from V and 5 from J; bases not matched to a gene: 3. CDR3 region: CASSPGLAGNEQYF. In DNA, the CDR3 is TGTGCCAGCAGCCCGGGACTAGCGGGAAACGAGCAGTACTTC.

The gene calls are TRBV10-2 and TRBJ2-5; no definite D call. The CDR3 length is 12 residues. V dropped 5 bases and J dropped 5 bases, with 9 bases sitting between them. Per the germline V gene, CDR1 is WSHSY and CDR2 is SAAADI. CDR3 nucleotide sequence: TGCGCCAGCAGTAATCTGAGGGAGACCCAGTACTTC. Residues: CASSNLRETQYF.

This clone has only one observation. The J gene is TRBJ1-1, the V gene TRBV7-9; D may be TRBD1 (5 bases). Per the germline V gene, CDR1 is SEHNR and CDR2 is FQNEAQ (reference sequence). V was clipped by 3 bases and J by 5 bases, with 13 bases between them. This CDR3 has 14 residues. This CDR3 is CASSLQGHGTEAFF. In DNA, the CDR3 is TGTGCCAGCAGCTTGCAGGGCCACGGGACTGAAGCTTTCTTT. The full variable domain, its missing parts supplied by reference TRBV7-9 and TRBJ1-1, is DTGVSQNPRHKITKRGQNVTFRCDPISEHNRLYWYRQTLGQGPEFLTYFQNEAQLEKSRLLSDRFSAERPKGSFSTLEIQRTEQGDSAMYLCASSLQGHGTEAFFGQGTRLTVV.

The V and J genes are TRBV7-3 and TRBJ2-2; 13 bases match TRBD2. Germline values: CDR1 SGHTA, CDR2 FQGTGA. V lost 8 bases and J lost 6; bases outside the gene matches: 3. The CDR3 runs to 14 residues. This CDR3 reads CASAGLAGAGELFF. The CDR3 nucleotides are TGTGCCAGCGCCGGACTAGCGGGGGCCGGGGAGCTGTTTTTT.

The chain couples TRBV13 to TRBJ2-5; 12 bases match TRBD1. The end of the DNA is better explained by TRBJ2-7, so the J call may be wrong. Germline CDR1 is PRHDT and CDR2 is FYEKMQ (reference sequence). CDR3 length: 18 residues. CDR3 in DNA: TGTGCCAGCAGCTTAGGGGGGACAGGGGGCATCTCTTCCTACGAGCAGTACTTC. Encoded protein: CASSLGGTGGISSYEQYF.

V gene TRBV5-4 combines with J gene TRBJ2-2; TRBD2 aligns across 9 bases. Germline loops: CDR1 SGHNT, CDR2 YYREEE (reference sequence). The CDR3 has 14 residues. With 9 bases clipped from V and 7 bases from J, the junction kept 10 bases outside the gene matches. CDR3 nucleotide sequence: TGTGCCACCCGGGGCGGGGGGGGTGACGGGGAGCTGTTTTTT. The encoded protein is CATRGGGGDGELFF.

The chain carries TRBV15 and TRBJ2-1; D not resolved. The germline V gene encodes CDR1 LNHNV and CDR2 YYDKDF (reference sequence). Deletions cut 0 bases from V and 8 bases from J, with 14 bases between. The CDR3 loop spans 15 amino acids. CDR3 residues: CATSRDGAPMDEQFF. The CDR3, as DNA: TGTGCCACCAGCAGAGATGGAGCACCAATGGATGAGCAGTTCTTC. The full variable domain, its missing parts supplied by reference TRBV15 and TRBJ2-1, is DAMVIQNPRYQVTQFGKPVTLSCSQTLNHNVMYWYQQKSSQAPKLLFHYYDKDFNNEADTPDNFQSRRPNTSFCFLDIRSPGLGDTAMYLCATSRDGAPMDEQFFGPGTRLTVL.

V usage is TRBV6-1 and J usage is TRBJ2-5; 12 nucleotides align to TRBD2. Germline values: CDR1 MNHNS, CDR2 SASEGT. The J segment lost 0 bases and the V segment lost 5 bases, leaving 1 base of the junction unmatched. This CDR3 comprises 15 residues. The CDR3 region is CASSRLAGDQETQYF. CDR3 nucleotide sequence: TGTGCCAGCAGTAGACTAGCGGGAGACCAAGAGACCCAGTACTTC.